Sequencing of this TCR beta chain was carried out in a study of T cell clonotyping in hematopoietic cell transplantation. From germline, CDR1 is MNHNY and CDR2 SVGAGI (reference sequence). The CDR3 has 14 amino acids. Trimming removed 7 bases at V and 8 bases at J, with 18 bases between. To note about this clone: Its antigen is as yet unknown.

The assay was immunoSEQ multiplex PCR, and TCRdb's table has in-frame clones only and misses some. Among roughly 12,000 clones listed, 40% to 60% were seen once. Whole-study findings and limits: After transplant, recipient diversity fell while pathologically expanded clonotypes grew through day 180. Graft donor and pretransplant recipient Inverse Simpson Index values predicted broader posttransplant TCR diversity.

The TCR originated in a man aged 50 or older in good health. Some clones in this sample may be carry-over from other donors' samples. Sequencing used peripheral blood mononuclear cells. The chain employs TRBV6-6 and TRBJ2-1; either TRBD1 or TRBD2 may supply D (5 bases each). CDR3 protein: CASINGKGSYEQFF. CDR3 DNA sequence: TGTGCCAGCATTAACGGAAAGGGGAGCTATGAGCAGTTCTTC.